The 8 T cell receptor beta chains given below trace back to one sample, sequenced in a study of blood T cell repertoires in COVID-19. Assay: immunoSEQ multiplex PCR; the TCRdb copy retains only in-frame clones and omits some. The repertoire holds around 360,000 clones, with around 87% as singletons. Sequences were obtained from PBMCs or T cells enriched from blood (not recorded which). Receptor source: a man aged 35 to 55 in a cohort exposed to, infected with or recovered from COVID-19 (not recorded which).

This clone occurred a few times. The chain recombines TRBV5-1 with TRBJ2-3, with TRBD1 matching over 10 bases. Germline V CDR1 and CDR2: SGHRS, YFSETQ. CDR3 length equals 16 residues. The V segment lost 5 bases and the J segment 3 bases; nucleotides outside the gene matches: 9. DNA of the CDR3: TGCGCCAGCAGACCTAACTCGGGACAGGGGACAGATACGCAGTATTTT. Amino acids: CASRPNSGQGTDTQYF.

V gene TRBV3-1 (or the pseudogene TRBV3-2) combines with J gene TRBJ1-2; D perhaps matches TRBD1 (6 bases). The CDR3 extends over 14 amino acids. Trimming stripped 1 base from V and 6 bases from J, with 12 bases between. Germline CDR1 LGHDT, CDR2 YNNKEL (reference sequence). The CDR3 nucleotides are TGTGCCAGCAGCCAAGGGGGCAGGGGAAATGGCTACACCTTC. Amino acids: CASSQGGRGNGYTF.

The V call is TRBV9, the J call TRBJ2-1; 12 bases line up with TRBD1. V shed 4 bases and J 7 bases; nucleotides not matched to a gene: 6. The germline CDR1 and CDR2 sequences are SGDLS and YYNGEE. CDR3 length: 15 residues. As DNA, the CDR3 is TGTGCCAGCAGCTCTCCGGGACAGGGGGCAAATGAGCAGTTCTTC. Translation: CASSSPGQGANEQFF.

The V gene is TRBV29-1, the J gene TRBJ1-4; D is perhaps TRBD1 (6 bases). In germline, CDR1 is SQVTM, CDR2 ANQGSEA. The CDR3 loop spans 13 amino acids. Trimming took 6 bases from V and 4 from J, leaving 12 bases between them. This chain's CDR3 is CSVGDRNNEKLFF. The CDR3 DNA reads TGCAGCGTGGGAGACAGGAATAATGAAAAACTGTTTTTT.

V is TRBV5-6 and J is TRBJ2-1, with 7 bases aligning to TRBD2. The germline V gene has CDR1 SGHDT and CDR2 YYEEEE. V was pared by 0 bases and J by 0 bases, with 9 bases of the junction left unmatched. The CDR3 totals 18 residues. In nucleotides, the CDR3 is TGTGCCAGCAGCTTGGGAGGTGGCGGCGGGAGCTCCTACAATGAGCAGTTCTTC. Translated: CASSLGGGGGSSYNEQFF.

For the CDR3, the DNA is TGTGCCAGCAGCACACAGGGCTACAATGAGCAGTTCTTC. Translating it yields CASSTQGYNEQFF. V usage is TRBV9 and J usage is TRBJ2-1, with D maybe TRBD1 (6 bases). In germline, CDR1 is SGDLS, CDR2 YYNGEE. Trimming cost V 4 bases and J 3 bases, with 8 bases left between them. The CDR3 is 13 residues long.

The chain is built from TRBV6-6 and TRBJ2-1; D call uncertain. Between the trimmed V and J ends, which lost 6 bases and 5 bases, there was a span of 11 bases. The length of the CDR3 is 13 residues. The germline CDR1 and CDR2 sequences are MNHNY and SVGAGI (reference sequence). The CDR3 loop is CASSSLFNNEQFF. The CDR3 DNA is TGTGCCAGCAGCTCGCTATTCAACAATGAGCAGTTCTTC.

The rearrangement joins TRBV6-5 to TRBJ2-1; possible D gene TRBD2, 5 bases. This CDR3 contains 14 residues. From germline, CDR1 is MNHEY and CDR2 SVGAGI. V lost 5 bases, J lost 0 bases, and 8 bases lay in between. The CDR3 coding sequence is TGTGCCAGCAGTCTTGGGAGCTCCTACAATGAGCAGTTCTTC. It is translated as CASSLGSSYNEQFF.